Listed below are T cell receptor beta chains from one sample, sequenced in a study of blood T cell repertoires in COVID-19. Measured with immunoSEQ multiplex PCR; TCRdb has only the in-frame clones, and not every one. The top ten hold about 18% of the sample, which has approximately 100,000 clones, roughly 90% seen once. Sequenced sample: peripheral blood. These TCRs come from a human donor with acute or convalescent COVID-19. The donor label of this sample is uncertain. The CDR3 runs from the conserved cysteine through the conserved F or W. D genes are given only for firm matches. Clone size is given for some rows only: seen once, a few or many times, or a class if the clone is expanded.

D: .
size: .
V: TRBV6-1
J: TRBJ2-7
DNA: TGTGCCAGCAGTGAAGCGCTTCGGGGTTTTGTCGTGGATTCCTACGAGCAGTACTTC
CDR3: CASSEALRGFVVDSYEQYF

D: .
size: .
V: TRBV3-1/TRBV3-2
J: TRBJ1-5
DNA: TGTGCCAGCAACCCCGAAGTCCCGGCCGACAGCGCCTTCCAGCCCCAGCATTTT
CDR3: CASNPEVPADSAFQPQHF

D: .
size: .
V: TRBV5-8
J: TRBJ1-2
DNA: TGTGCCAGCAGCCCGTTCGACAGATACTATGGCTACACCTTC
CDR3: CASSPFDRYYGYTF

D: .
size: .
V: TRBV3-1/TRBV3-2
J: TRBJ2-7
DNA: TGTGCCAGCAGCGTCGACTTAATCTCCTACGAGCAGTACTTC
CDR3: CASSVDLISYEQYF

D: TRBD2
size: .
V: TRBV27
J: TRBJ2-5
DNA: TGTGCCAGCAGTTTAGGGACTAGCGCTGGTCAAGAGACCCAGTACTTC
CDR3: CASSLGTSAGQETQYF

D: TRBD2
size: once
V: TRBV11-2
J: TRBJ2-3
DNA: TGTGCCAGCAGCGCGCGGACTAGCGGGGGGACTACAGATACGCAGTATTTT
CDR3: CASSARTSGGTTDTQYF

D: .
size: .
V: TRBV5-8
J: TRBJ1-1
DNA: TGTGCCAGCAGCCCCGACCGGGAGAACACTGAAGCTTTCTTT
CDR3: CASSPDRENTEAFF

D: .
size: .
V: TRBV4-1
J: TRBJ1-1
DNA: TGCGCCAGCAGCCATCCCCTCGGGGACACTGAAGCTTTCTTT
CDR3: CASSHPLGDTEAFF

D: TRBD1
size: .
V: TRBV6-5
J: TRBJ2-5
DNA: TGTGCCAGCAGTTACTCTAGGGGGCTAGGGCAAGAGACCCAGTACTTC
CDR3: CASSYSRGLGQETQYF

D: TRBD1
size: .
V: TRBV27
J: TRBJ2-1
DNA: TGTGCCAGCAGTTTGGACAGGGTTAGTTACAATGAGCAGTTCTTC
CDR3: CASSLDRVSYNEQFF

D: .
size: .
V: TRBV6-5
J: TRBJ2-3
DNA: TGTGCCAGCAGCCGCACCTACTTGGATACGCAGTATTTT
CDR3: CASSRTYLDTQYF

D: TRBD2
size: .
V: TRBV7-8
J: TRBJ2-3
DNA: TGTGCCAGCAGCGGACGCGAGCGGGGGAACACAGATACGCAGTATTTT
CDR3: CASSGRERGNTDTQYF

D: TRBD1
size: few
V: TRBV4-1
J: TRBJ1-2
DNA: TGCGCCAGCAGCCAACCCGGACAGGGTTCCTATGGCTACACCTTC
CDR3: CASSQPGQGSYGYTF

D: TRBD1
size: .
V: TRBV19
J: TRBJ1-2
DNA: TGTGCCAGCAGTCAGGGGGCTCAGGGCCCGTATGGCTACACCTTC
CDR3: CASSQGAQGPYGYTF

D: TRBD2
size: .
V: TRBV6-5
J: TRBJ2-1
DNA: TGTGCCAGCTCGCGGGGGGGCTCCTACAATGAGCAGTTCTTC
CDR3: CASSRGGSYNEQFF

D: TRBD1
size: .
V: TRBV19
J: TRBJ1-4
DNA: TGTGCCAGTAGTTCGCACCCGGGACAGGGGACCTCAACTAATGAAAAACTGTTTTTT
CDR3: CASSSHPGQGTSTNEKLFF

D: .
size: .
V: TRBV10-3
J: TRBJ1-2
DNA: TGTGCCATCAGTGAGTTCCCCAGCTATGGCTACACCTTC
CDR3: CAISEFPSYGYTF

D: TRBD2
size: once
V: TRBV5-5
J: TRBJ2-1
DNA: TGTGCCAGCAGCTTGTTTTTCGCGGGGGGGATTCGTGAGCAGTTCTTC
CDR3: CASSLFFAGGIREQFF

D: TRBD2
size: .
V: TRBV5-1
J: TRBJ2-1
DNA: TGCGCCAGCAGCTTGGCACTAGCGGGGGCACACAATGAGCAGTTCTTC
CDR3: CASSLALAGAHNEQFF

D: TRBD2
size: .
V: TRBV7-3
J: TRBJ2-3
DNA: TGTGCCAGCAGCTTAATCCCACTAGCGGGGGGAGGCGGTACGCAGTATTTT
CDR3: CASSLIPLAGGGGTQYF

D: TRBD1
size: .
V: TRBV28
J: TRBJ1-1
DNA: TGTGCCAGCAGCGTCGGGACAGCGGGGAACACTGAAGCTTTCTTT
CDR3: CASSVGTAGNTEAFF

D: .
size: .
V: TRBV12-3/TRBV12-4
J: TRBJ2-5
DNA: TGTGCCAGCAGAACAGGCAACCGGGAGACCCAGTACTTC
CDR3: CASRTGNRETQYF

D: .
size: once
V: TRBV2
J: TRBJ2-5
DNA: TGTGCCAGCAGACGGGTTGATGAGACCCAGTACTTC
CDR3: CASRRVDETQYF

D: TRBD2
size: .
V: TRBV7-6
J: TRBJ2-2
DNA: TGTGCCAGCAGCTTAGAACTAGCGGGGGCCGACACCGGGGAGCTGTTTTTT
CDR3: CASSLELAGADTGELFF

D: .
size: once
V: TRBV4-1
J: TRBJ1-5
DNA: TGCGCCAGCAGCCAAGGATTGTGGGGGGGCAATCAGCCCCAGCATTTT
CDR3: CASSQGLWGGNQPQHF

D: .
size: few
V: TRBV7-6
J: TRBJ2-1
DNA: TGTGCCAGCAGCTCCAGCGGAGGGGATCCTTCCTACAATGAGCAGTTCTTC
CDR3: CASSSSGGDPSYNEQFF

D: .
size: .
V: TRBV7-8
J: TRBJ2-6
DNA: TGTGCCAGCAGCTTAGGTTTGGGGAGGACTGGGGCCAACGTCCTGACTTTC
CDR3: CASSLGLGRTGANVLTF

D: .
size: .
V: TRBV5-1
J: TRBJ2-7
DNA: TGCGCCAGCAGCTTGGTCGGGTTAAGCTCCTACGAGCAGTACTTC
CDR3: CASSLVGLSSYEQYF

D: .
size: .
V: TRBV28
J: TRBJ1-4
DNA: TGTGCCAGCGGGTTTGGAGGGGCTAATGAAAAACTGTTTTTT
CDR3: CASGFGGANEKLFF

D: TRBD2
size: .
V: TRBV13
J: TRBJ2-1
DNA: TGTGCCAGCAGCTTAGGACTAGCGGTAAATGAGCAGTTCTTC
CDR3: CASSLGLAVNEQFF

D: TRBD2
size: .
V: TRBV5-1
J: TRBJ2-2
DNA: TGCGCCAGCAGCATGCTAGCGGGGGGGCCCGAGGAGCTGTTTTTT
CDR3: CASSMLAGGPEELFF

D: TRBD2
size: .
V: TRBV4-1
J: TRBJ2-5
DNA: TGCGCCAGCAGCCAAGTTCGGGGGGAAGAGACCCAGTACTTC
CDR3: CASSQVRGEETQYF

D: TRBD1
size: .
V: TRBV27
J: TRBJ2-3
DNA: TGTGCCAGCAGTTTATCGAAGGCAGGGGGCAGTGCGGATACGCAGTATTTT
CDR3: CASSLSKAGGSADTQYF

D: .
size: .
V: TRBV10-3
J: TRBJ1-5
DNA: TGTGCCATCAGTGACCCCAAGCGGGGAGATCAGCCCCGGCATTTT
CDR3: CAISDPKRGDQPRHF

D: TRBD1
size: .
V: TRBV19
J: TRBJ1-5
DNA: TGTGCCAGTAATATCGGGTTGGGGACAGGGGGCATGAGCAATCAGCCCCAGCATTTT
CDR3: CASNIGLGTGGMSNQPQHF

D: .
size: .
V: TRBV9
J: TRBJ2-1
DNA: TGTGCCAGCAGCGTAGGAGATTACAATGAGCAGTTCTTC
CDR3: CASSVGDYNEQFF

D: .
size: .
V: TRBV7-2
J: TRBJ2-3
DNA: TGTGCCAGCACCTCCCACTACTCCCTGAGCACAGATACGCAGTATTTT
CDR3: CASTSHYSLSTDTQYF

D: .
size: .
V: TRBV4-2
J: TRBJ2-3
DNA: TGTGCCAGCAGCCAAGATTTGGGGGGGGCCACAGATACGCAGTATTTT
CDR3: CASSQDLGGATDTQYF

D: .
size: .
V: TRBV28
J: TRBJ1-1
DNA: TGTGCCAGCAGTCCGGCAACCGGGACAGAAGCTTTCTTT
CDR3: CASSPATGTEAFF

D: .
size: .
V: TRBV13
J: TRBJ2-5
DNA: TGTGCCAGCAGCTTAGGTTCACAGGGAGAGACCCAGTACTTC
CDR3: CASSLGSQGETQYF

D: .
size: .
V: TRBV18
J: TRBJ2-5
DNA: TGTGCCAGCTCACCAGAAGGGACAACCCAGACCCAGTACTTC
CDR3: CASSPEGTTQTQYF

D: TRBD2
size: .
V: TRBV7-7
J: TRBJ2-5
DNA: TGTGCCAGCAGTCCAACTAGCGGGGGAGAGACCCAGTACTTC
CDR3: CASSPTSGGETQYF

D: .
size: .
V: TRBV2
J: TRBJ1-2
DNA: TGTGCCTCCGAAGTGGCAGGGATGGATAGCTATGGCTACACCTTC
CDR3: CASEVAGMDSYGYTF

D: TRBD2
size: .
V: TRBV3-1/TRBV3-2
J: TRBJ2-1
DNA: TGTGCCAGCAGCCATAGTCGGGGGGATGAGCAGTTCTTC
CDR3: CASSHSRGDEQFF